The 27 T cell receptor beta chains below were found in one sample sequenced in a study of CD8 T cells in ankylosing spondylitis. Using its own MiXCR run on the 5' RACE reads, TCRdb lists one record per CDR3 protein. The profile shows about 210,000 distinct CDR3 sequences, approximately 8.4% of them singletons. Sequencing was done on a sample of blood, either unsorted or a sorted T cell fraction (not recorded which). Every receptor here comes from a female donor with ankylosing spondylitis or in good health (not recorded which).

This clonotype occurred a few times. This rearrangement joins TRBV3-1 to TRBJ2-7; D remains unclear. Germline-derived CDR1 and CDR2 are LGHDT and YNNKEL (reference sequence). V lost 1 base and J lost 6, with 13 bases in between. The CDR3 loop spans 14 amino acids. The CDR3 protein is CASSQVGWRAEQYF. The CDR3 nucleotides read TGTGCCAGCAGCCAAGTGGGATGGCGCGCCGAGCAGTACTTC.

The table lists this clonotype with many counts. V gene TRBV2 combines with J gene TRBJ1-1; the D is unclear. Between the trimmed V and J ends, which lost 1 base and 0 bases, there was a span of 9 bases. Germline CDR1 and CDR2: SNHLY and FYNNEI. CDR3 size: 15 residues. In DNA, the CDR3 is TGTGCCAGCAGTGAAGATACGGGCTTGAACACTGAAGCTTTCTTT. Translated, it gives CASSEDTGLNTEAFF.

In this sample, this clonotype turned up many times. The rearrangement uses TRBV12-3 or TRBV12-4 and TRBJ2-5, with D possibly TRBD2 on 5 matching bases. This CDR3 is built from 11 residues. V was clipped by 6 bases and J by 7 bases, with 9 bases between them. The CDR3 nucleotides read TGTGCCAGCAGATCGAGCGGGACCCAGTACTTC. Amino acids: CASRSSGTQYF.

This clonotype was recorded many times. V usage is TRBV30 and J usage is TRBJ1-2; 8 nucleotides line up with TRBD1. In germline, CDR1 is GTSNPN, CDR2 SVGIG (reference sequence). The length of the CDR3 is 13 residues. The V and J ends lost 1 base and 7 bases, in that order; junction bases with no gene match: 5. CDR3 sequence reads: CAWSDGTGSGYTF. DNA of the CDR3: TGTGCCTGGAGTGACGGGACAGGCAGTGGCTACACCTTC.

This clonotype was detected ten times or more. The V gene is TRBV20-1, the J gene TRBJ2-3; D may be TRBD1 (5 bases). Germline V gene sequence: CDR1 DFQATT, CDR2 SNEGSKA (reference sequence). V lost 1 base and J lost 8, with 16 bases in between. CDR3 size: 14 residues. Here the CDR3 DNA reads TGCAGTGCTAGAGTGAGCCAGGGTGTTGGTACGCAGTATTTT. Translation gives CSARVSQGVGTQYF.

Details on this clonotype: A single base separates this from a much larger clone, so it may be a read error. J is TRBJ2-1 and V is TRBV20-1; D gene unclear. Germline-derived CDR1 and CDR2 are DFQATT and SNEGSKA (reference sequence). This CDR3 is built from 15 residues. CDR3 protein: CIARVPRSSYNEQFF. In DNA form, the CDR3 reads TGCATTGCTAGAGTGCCGCGGAGCTCCTACAATGAGCAGTTCTTC.

The CDR3 nucleotides read TGTGCCAGCAGTAAGGAAGGCGGGGGGTTCTACGAGCAGTACTTC. Its protein is CASSKEGGGFYEQYF. The V gene is TRBV7-2, the J gene TRBJ2-7, with 8 bases identical to TRBD2. Germline V gene lookup returns CDR1 SGHTA and CDR2 FQGNSA. Trimming took 6 bases from V and 3 from J; bases not matched to a gene: 10. CDR3 size: 15 residues.

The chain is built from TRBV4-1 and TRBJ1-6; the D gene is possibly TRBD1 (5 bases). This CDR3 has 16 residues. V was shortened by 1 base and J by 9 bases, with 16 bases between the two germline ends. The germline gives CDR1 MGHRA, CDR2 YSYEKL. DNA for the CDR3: TGCGCCAGCAGCCAAGGGACGGCGGGGCAGGGTTCACCCCTCCACTTT. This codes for CASSQGTAGQGSPLHF.

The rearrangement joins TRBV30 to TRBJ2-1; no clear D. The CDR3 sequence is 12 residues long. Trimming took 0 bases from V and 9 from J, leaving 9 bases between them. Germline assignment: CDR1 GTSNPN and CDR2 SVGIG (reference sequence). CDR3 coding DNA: TGTGCCTGGAGTGTCGCGATGGGTGAGCAGTTCTTC. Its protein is CAWSVAMGEQFF.

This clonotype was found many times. The CDR3 sequence: CASSFQGQGRTEAFF. The CDR3 DNA follows: TGCGCCAGCAGCTTCCAGGGACAGGGTCGGACTGAAGCTTTCTTT. This chain joins TRBV5-1 and TRBJ1-1; 9 bases agree with TRBD1. Per the germline V gene, CDR1 is SGHRS and CDR2 is YFSETQ. The length of the CDR3 is 15 residues. The ends lost 2 bases at V and 5 bases at J; junction bases unmatched: 7. Full variable domain (remainder filled in from reference TRBV5-1 and TRBJ1-1): KAGVTQTPRYLIKTRGQQVTLSCSPISGHRSVSWYQQTPGQGLQFLFEYFSETQRNKGNFPGRFSGRQFSNSRSEMNVSTLELGDSALYLCASSFQGQGRTEAFFGQGTRLTVV.

The CDR3 loop is CSAGDRGSNQPQHF. Written as DNA, the CDR3 is TGCAGTGCTGGCGACAGGGGGTCTAATCAGCCCCAGCATTTT. The J gene is TRBJ1-5, the V gene TRBV20-1, with 9 bases aligning to TRBD1. Germline values: CDR1 DFQATT, CDR2 SNEGSKA (reference sequence). Trimming at V came to 5 bases and at J to 4 bases, leaving 6 bases not matched to a gene. The CDR3 runs to 14 residues.

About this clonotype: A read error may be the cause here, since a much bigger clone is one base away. The CDR3 is CCASVKLPGQGAGVEQYF. The CDR3, as DNA: TGCTGTGCTAGCGTTAAGTTACCGGGACAGGGGGCCGGGGTGGAGCAGTACTTC. The V call is TRBV20-1, the J call TRBJ2-7, with TRBD1 matching over 12 bases. There are 18 residues in the CDR3. The V gene's germline CDR1 is DFQATT and CDR2 SNEGSKA (reference sequence).

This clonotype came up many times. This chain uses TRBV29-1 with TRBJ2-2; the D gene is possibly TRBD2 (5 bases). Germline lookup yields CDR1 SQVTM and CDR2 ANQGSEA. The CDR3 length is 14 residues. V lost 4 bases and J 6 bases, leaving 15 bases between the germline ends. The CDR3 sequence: CSVALLVRPGELFF. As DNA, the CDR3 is TGCAGCGTTGCATTACTAGTCCGTCCCGGGGAGCTGTTTTTT.

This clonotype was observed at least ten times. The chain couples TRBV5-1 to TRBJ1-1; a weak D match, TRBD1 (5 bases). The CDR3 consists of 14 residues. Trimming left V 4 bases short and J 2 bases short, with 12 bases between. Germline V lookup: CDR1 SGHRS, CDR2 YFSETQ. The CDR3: CASSTRDPNTEAFF. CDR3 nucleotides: TGCGCCAGCAGCACCCGGGACCCTAACACTGAAGCTTTCTTT.

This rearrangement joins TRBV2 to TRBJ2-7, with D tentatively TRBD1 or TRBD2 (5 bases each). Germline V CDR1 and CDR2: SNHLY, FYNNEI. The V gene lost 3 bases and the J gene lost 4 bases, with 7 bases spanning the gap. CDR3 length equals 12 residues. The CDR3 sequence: CASSEGVYEQYF. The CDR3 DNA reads TGTGCCAGCAGTGAGGGGGTGTACGAGCAGTACTTC.

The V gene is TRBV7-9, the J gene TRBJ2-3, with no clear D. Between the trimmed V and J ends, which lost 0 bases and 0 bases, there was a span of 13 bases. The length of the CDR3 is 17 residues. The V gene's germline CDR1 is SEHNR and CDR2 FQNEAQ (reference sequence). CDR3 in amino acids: CASSLAQKQTSTDTQYF. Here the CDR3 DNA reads TGTGCCAGCAGCTTAGCGCAGAAACAAACTAGCACAGATACGCAGTATTTT.

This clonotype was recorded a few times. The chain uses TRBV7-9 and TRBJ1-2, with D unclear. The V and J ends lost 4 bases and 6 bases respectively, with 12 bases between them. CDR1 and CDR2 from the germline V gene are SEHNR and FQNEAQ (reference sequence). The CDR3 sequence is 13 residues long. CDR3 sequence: CASSSVITNGYTF. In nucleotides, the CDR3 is TGTGCCAGCAGCTCAGTGATCACGAATGGCTACACCTTC.

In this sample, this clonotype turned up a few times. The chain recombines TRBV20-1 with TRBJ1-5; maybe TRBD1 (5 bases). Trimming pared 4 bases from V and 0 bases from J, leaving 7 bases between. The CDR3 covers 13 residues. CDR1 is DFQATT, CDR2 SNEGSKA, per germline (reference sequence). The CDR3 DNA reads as TGCAGTGCTATCAGGGATAGCAATCAGCCCCAGCATTTT. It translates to CSAIRDSNQPQHF.

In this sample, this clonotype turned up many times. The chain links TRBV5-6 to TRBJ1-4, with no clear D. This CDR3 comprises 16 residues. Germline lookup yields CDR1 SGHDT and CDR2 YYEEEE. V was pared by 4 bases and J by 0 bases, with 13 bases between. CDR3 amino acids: CASSRRAATTNEKLFF. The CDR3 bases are TGTGCCAGCAGCCGGCGGGCGGCTACAACTAATGAAAAACTGTTTTTT.

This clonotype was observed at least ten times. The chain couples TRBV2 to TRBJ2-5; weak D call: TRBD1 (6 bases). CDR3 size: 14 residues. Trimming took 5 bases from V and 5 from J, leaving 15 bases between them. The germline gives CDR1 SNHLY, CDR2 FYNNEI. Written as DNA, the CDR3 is TGTGCCAGCAGTCTTACAGGGAATCAGGAGACCCAGTACTTC. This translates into CASSLTGNQETQYF.

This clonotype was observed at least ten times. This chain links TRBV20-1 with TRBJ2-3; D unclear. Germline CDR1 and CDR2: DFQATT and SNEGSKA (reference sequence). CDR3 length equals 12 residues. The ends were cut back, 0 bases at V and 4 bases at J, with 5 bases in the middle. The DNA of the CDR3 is TGCAGTGCTAGAGATTCGTCAGATACGCAGTATTTT. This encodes CSARDSSDTQYF.

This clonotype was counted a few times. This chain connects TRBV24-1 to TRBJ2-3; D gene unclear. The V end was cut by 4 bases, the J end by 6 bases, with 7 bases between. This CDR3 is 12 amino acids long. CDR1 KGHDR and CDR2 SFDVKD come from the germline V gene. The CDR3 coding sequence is TGTGCCACCAGTGACGGACGGGATACGCAGTATTTT. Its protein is CATSDGRDTQYF.

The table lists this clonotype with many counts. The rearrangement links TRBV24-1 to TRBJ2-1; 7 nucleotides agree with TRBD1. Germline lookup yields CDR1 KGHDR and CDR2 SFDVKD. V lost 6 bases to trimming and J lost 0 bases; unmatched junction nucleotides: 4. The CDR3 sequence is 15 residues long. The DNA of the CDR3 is TGTGCCACCAGTACCCAGGGGGACTCCTACAATGAGCAGTTCTTC. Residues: CATSTQGDSYNEQFF.

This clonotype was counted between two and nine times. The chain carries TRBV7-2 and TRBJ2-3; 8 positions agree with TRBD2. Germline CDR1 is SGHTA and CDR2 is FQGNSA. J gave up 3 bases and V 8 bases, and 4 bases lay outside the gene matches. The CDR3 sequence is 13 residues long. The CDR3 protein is CASFSGTTDTQYF. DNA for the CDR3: TGTGCCAGCTTTAGCGGGACGACAGATACGCAGTATTTT.

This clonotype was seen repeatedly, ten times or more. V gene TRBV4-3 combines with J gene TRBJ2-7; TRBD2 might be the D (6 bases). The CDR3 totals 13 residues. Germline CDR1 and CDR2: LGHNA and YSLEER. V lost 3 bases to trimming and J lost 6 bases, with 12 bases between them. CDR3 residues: CASSQALASEQYF. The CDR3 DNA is TGCGCCAGCAGCCAGGCGCTAGCGTCCGAGCAGTACTTC.

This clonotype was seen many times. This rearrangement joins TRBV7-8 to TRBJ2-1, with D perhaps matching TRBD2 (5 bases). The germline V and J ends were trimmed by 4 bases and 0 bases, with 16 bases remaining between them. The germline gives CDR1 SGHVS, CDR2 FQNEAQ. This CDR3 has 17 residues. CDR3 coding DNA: TGTGCCAGCAGCTCTTCACGAGGAGGAGCCTCCTACAATGAGCAGTTCTTC. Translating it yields CASSSSRGGASYNEQFF.

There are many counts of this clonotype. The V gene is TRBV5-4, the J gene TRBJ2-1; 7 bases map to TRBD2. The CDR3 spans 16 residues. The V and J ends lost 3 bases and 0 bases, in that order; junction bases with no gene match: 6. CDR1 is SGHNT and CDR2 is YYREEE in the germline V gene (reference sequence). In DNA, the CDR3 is TGTGCCAGCAGCTGGGGGGGAGGGAGCTCCTACAATGAGCAGTTCTTC. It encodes CASSWGGGSSYNEQFF.